This T cell receptor beta chain was profiled in a study of T cells in Graves' hyperthyroidism and ophthalmopathy (dated by TCRdb to about 2019). Concerning the study at large: Peripheral blood was collected at initial diagnosis, before any treatment. To identify distinguishing TCR V-J signatures, a discovery cohort of about 95 patients was used, comprising 40 to 45 with Graves' ophthalmopathy and around 57 with stable Graves' hyperthyroidism. Prospective prediction of ophthalmopathy was tested in an independent validation cohort of 18 to 20 hyperthyroidism patients and some 17 patients who later progressed to ophthalmopathy. The 75 to 100 discovery patients were divided at random into training and test sets in a 7:3 ratio. Thyroid tissue and blood T-cell repertoires from six Graves' hyperthyroidism patients were also compared in the study. After sampling, hyperthyroidism patients received methimazole starting at 30 mg daily, and ophthalmopathy patients received high-dose intravenous methylprednisolone. The paper describes TCR Vbeta CDR3 sequencing of 135 peripheral blood samples, made up of roughly 40 ophthalmopathy patients, around 73 hyperthyroidism patients and 17 progressor patients.

Reading from cysteine to phenylalanine, the CDR3 counts 17 amino acids. Just the 51-base CDR3 DNA is kept, in frame starting at base 1. CDR1 WNHNN and CDR2 SYGVQD are derived from the germline V gene (reference sequence). Trimmed from V: 6 bases; trimmed from J: 4 bases; junction bases lacking a gene match: 8. The study at large found these results: Sample size was not statistically predetermined, and investigators were not blinded to group allocation. Ophthalmopathy was separated from stable hyperthyroidism by a 13 V-J signature model, with about 86% sensitivity and roughly 81% specificity obtained in cross-validation and 80%/75% obtained in testing. Most expanded thyroid clonotypes (frequency above 0.001) were also found in blood, which suggests that blood repertoires may mirror thyroid immune responses. In validation, progression to ophthalmopathy was predicted by the model with around 70% sensitivity and around 76% specificity, a median of approximately 7.1 months before onset.

Hyperthyroidism patients were newly diagnosed, with disease duration under 2 months, and aged 18 to 65 years. Exclusion was applied to patients with uncontrolled infections, other autoimmune diseases, pregnancy or lactation. Diagnoses relied on clinical symptoms, serum thyroxine and TRAb, thyroid ultrasound and orbital computed tomography. Blood from progressor patients was drawn when they were first diagnosed with hyperthyroidism, before any ophthalmopathy symptoms appeared. PBMCs were isolated from more than 8 ml of fresh peripheral blood by Ficoll-Paque density gradient centrifugation. Progressor patients were initially diagnosed with Graves' hyperthyroidism and developed ophthalmopathy during follow-up. Total RNA was extracted with Trizol reagent, and quality was checked on an Agilent 2100 Bioanalyzer. This clonotype was detected ten times or more. Its cognate antigen has yet to be identified. No base quality values were provided; no much bigger clone lies one nucleotide off.

The TCR beta CDR3 regions were amplified from RNA transcripts. A first-round RT-PCR of the TCR CDR3 used the HTBI primer set with the Qiagen OneStep RT-PCR kit. The libraries were constructed in a second round of multiplex PCR and then size-selected and purified. Paired-end sequencing of the libraries was performed with 100 bp reads on an Illumina HiSeq2000. Processing in the source paper ran as follows. SOAPnuke was used to process the raw data, throwing out any read that contained adapters or uncalled bases, had a mean Phred below 15, or lacked an exact constant-primer or identifier match. COPE v1.2.5 was used to merge the high-quality paired reads, and each unique nucleotide sequence was defined as a clonotype. Clonotypes were aligned to IMGT TRBV, TRBD and TRBJ reference segments using MiTCR v1.1. The analysis included only V-J combinations with a frequency above 0.0001, which together covered more than 98% of the repertoires. The TCS score was defined as the ratio of F50 (clonal expansion) to E x V (chaos), calculated using BLOSUM62-based TCRdist between CDR3 peptides within each V-J. Welch's t-statistics and random forest reduced 450 to 600 V-J features to 13, which were used in a naive Bayes classifier (R e1071). TCRdb redid the processing of the public reads, applying fastp at Q25 and MiXCR, and retained in-frame beta chains. CDR3 protein sequences are deduplicated, and each keeps its most common genes and DNA. The V and J calls shown here were made by TCRdb, not taken from the authors' results. The sample includes 280,000 or so distinct CDR3 sequences, with about 15% observed a single time. In total, the top ten clones hold about 33% of the sample.

This TCR came from a woman between 45 and 65 years old with Graves' hyperthyroidism that later progressed to Graves' ophthalmopathy. The chain couples TRBV10-1 to TRBJ2-3, and 15 junctional nucleotides match TRBD2. The sequencing sample was made of blood. The CDR3 region has the sequence CASRPGLAGGGADTQYF. The nucleotides read TGCGCCAGCAGACCGGGACTAGCGGGAGGTGGGGCAGATACGCAGTATTTT.